These 7 T cell receptor beta chains share one sample of origin, sequenced in a study of type 1 regulatory T cells. Each CDR3 protein is one row after TCRdb ran MiXCR on the reads. The table shows 13,000 to 15,000 distinct CDR3 sequences, with 12% to 15% occurring only once. The antigens these receptors bind are not known. The sequenced sample was cultured T cells, either the whole culture or a sorted T cell fraction (not recorded which). The receptors derive from a human donor in good health.

The chain's CDR3 is CSARSPGRGPEQYF. CDR3 nucleotide sequence: TGCAGTGCTAGGTCCCCCGGCCGCGGGCCGGAGCAGTACTTC. The chain recombines TRBV20-1 with TRBJ2-7; tentatively, D is TRBD2 (5 bases). Trimming pared 3 bases from V and 7 bases from J, leaving 19 bases between. CDR3 length equals 14 residues. Per germline, CDR1 DFQATT and CDR2 SNEGSKA (reference sequence).

This clonotype was picked up a small number of times. In nucleotides, the CDR3 is TGTGCCAGCAGTCCGAGCGGAGATCTCTACGAGCAGTACTTC. Its translation: CASSPSGDLYEQYF. The V call is TRBV6-5, the J call TRBJ2-7; possible D gene TRBD2, 5 bases. Germline V gene data show CDR1 as MNHEY and CDR2 as SVGAGI. The CDR3 sequence is 14 residues long. The V end was cut by 5 bases, the J end by 3 bases, with 14 bases between.

This clonotype has at least ten counts. The chain joins TRBV27 to TRBJ2-7; 7 bases are a match to TRBD1. Germline CDR1 is MNHEY and CDR2 is SMNVEV (reference sequence). J gave up 1 base and V 5 bases, and 14 bases lay outside the gene matches. The CDR3 has 17 amino acids. The CDR3 protein is CASSPGLLRGLSYEQYF. The CDR3 region has the DNA TGTGCCAGCAGTCCCGGGTTGTTGAGGGGGCTATCCTACGAGCAGTACTTC.

This clonotype is a singleton in its sample. This likely stems from a read error, as it lies one base from a far larger clone. Likely a read error: the CDR3 ends without its conserved phenylalanine or tryptophan. This rearrangement joins TRBV11-1 to TRBJ2-5; D remains ambiguous. The J call is in doubt because the DNA end fits TRBJ2-1 better. The CDR3 has 13 amino acids. Germline V gene sequence: CDR1 SGHAT, CDR2 FQDESV (reference sequence). CDR3 nucleotides: TGTGCCAGCAGCTTAGATCAAACTCTTGAGCAGTTCATC. This codes for CASSLDQTLEQFI.

This clonotype was seen ten or more times. The rearrangement joins TRBV20-1 to TRBJ1-3; D is undetermined. The germline gives CDR1 DFQATT, CDR2 SNEGSKA (reference sequence). The V end was cut by 6 bases, the J end by 0 bases, with 6 bases between. This CDR3 spans 12 amino acids. CDR3 DNA sequence: TGCAGTGCCGTCGACTCTGGAAACACCATATATTTT. Translated, it gives CSAVDSGNTIYF.

The chain employs TRBV9 and TRBJ2-3; a possible D gene is TRBD2 (5 bases). CDR3 length: 14 residues. Germline CDR1 reads SGDLS; CDR2 reads YYNGEE. The ends were cut back, 2 bases at V and 11 bases at J, with 18 bases in the middle. The DNA of the CDR3 is TGTGCCAGCAGCGTTGGGAGCTCCTACAATGAGCAGTATTTT. This encodes CASSVGSSYNEQYF.

The chain joins TRBV6-6 to TRBJ1-5; D gene unclear. The germline V gene encodes CDR1 MNHNY and CDR2 SVGAGI (reference sequence). Trimming removed 2 bases at V and 4 bases at J, with 9 bases between. CDR3 length: 14 amino acids. CDR3 region: CASSYISLNQPQHF. Written as DNA, the CDR3 is TGTGCCAGCAGTTACATCTCGCTTAATCAGCCCCAGCATTTT.